This T cell receptor beta chain derives from a study of cytomegalovirus exposure and HLA in healthy donors. At the level of the study: Prior work identified 100 million to 130 million unique TCR beta sequences in some 200 million T cells. Roughly 80 million unique TCRs from HLA-typed donors made up an early data release.

This CDR3 has 14 residues. V shed 2 bases and J shed 1 base, with 9 bases lying between them. Germline CDR1 MNHEY, CDR2 SMNVEV (reference sequence). Study findings and constraints: Specificity for CMV antigens was confirmed in vitro for a few of the CMV-associated chains. Most TCR beta V segments were productive about 90% or about 30% of the time in an earlier analysis.

Vbeta (60) and Jbeta (13) primers were used in the PCR. Assay used: immunoSEQ multiplex PCR; TCRdb lists only in-frame clones, some missing. The sample holds 100,000 to 150,000 clones; roughly 88% are singletons and the top ten take roughly 2.5%. As concerns this clone: The target antigen is unknown.

The TCR was taken from a man aged 50-60 years in good health and CMV-seronegative. The V and J genes are TRBV27 and TRBJ2-7; D may be TRBD1 (6 bases). Material for sequencing was PBMCs. The CDR3 DNA reads TGTGCCAGCAGTTTACGAGGGGGTTCCTACGAGCAGTACTTC. Translation gives CASSLRGGSYEQYF.